This TCR beta chain was retrieved from a study of cytomegalovirus exposure and HLA in healthy donors. The overall study: About 83 million unique TCRs from HLA-typed donors made up an early data release.

Regarding the study as a whole: It was only CMV serostatus that was available as immune exposure information. Later analysis suggested links between common viral pathogens and several top significant clusters.

Researchers ran the PCR with 60 Vbeta and 13 Jbeta primers. TCRdb keeps only in-frame clones here, not all; method: immunoSEQ multiplex PCR. This sample has around 220,000 clones, with 60% to 80% found just once. Trimming took 10 bases from V and 2 from J; bases not matched to a gene: 16. Germline values: CDR1 MNHEY, CDR2 SMNVEV (reference sequence). CDR3 length: 18 amino acids. A note on this clone: Its target is not known.

V gene TRBV27 combines with J gene TRBJ2-6; 8 bases align to TRBD1. The receptor comes from a woman younger than 45 in good health and CMV-seronegative. Material: PBMCs. The CDR3 loop is CAIRTTGTGLAGANVLTF. CDR3 coding DNA: TGTGCCATCAGGACCACCGGGACAGGTTTAGCTGGGGCCAACGTCCTGACTTTC.